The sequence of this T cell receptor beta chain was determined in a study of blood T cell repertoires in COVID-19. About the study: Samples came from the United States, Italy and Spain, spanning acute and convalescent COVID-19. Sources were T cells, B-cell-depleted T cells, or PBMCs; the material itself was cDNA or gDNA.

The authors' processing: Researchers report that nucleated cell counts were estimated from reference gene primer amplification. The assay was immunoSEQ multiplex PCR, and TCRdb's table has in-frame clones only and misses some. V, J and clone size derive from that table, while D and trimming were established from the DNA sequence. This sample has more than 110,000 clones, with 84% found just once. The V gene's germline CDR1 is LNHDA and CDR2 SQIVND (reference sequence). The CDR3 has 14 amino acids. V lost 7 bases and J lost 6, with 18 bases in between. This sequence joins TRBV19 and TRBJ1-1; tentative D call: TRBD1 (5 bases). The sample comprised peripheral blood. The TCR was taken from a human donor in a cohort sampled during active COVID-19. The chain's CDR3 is CASTGSGGEAEAFF. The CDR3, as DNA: TGTGCCAGTACTGGCTCCGGGGGGGAGGCTGAAGCTTTCTTT.